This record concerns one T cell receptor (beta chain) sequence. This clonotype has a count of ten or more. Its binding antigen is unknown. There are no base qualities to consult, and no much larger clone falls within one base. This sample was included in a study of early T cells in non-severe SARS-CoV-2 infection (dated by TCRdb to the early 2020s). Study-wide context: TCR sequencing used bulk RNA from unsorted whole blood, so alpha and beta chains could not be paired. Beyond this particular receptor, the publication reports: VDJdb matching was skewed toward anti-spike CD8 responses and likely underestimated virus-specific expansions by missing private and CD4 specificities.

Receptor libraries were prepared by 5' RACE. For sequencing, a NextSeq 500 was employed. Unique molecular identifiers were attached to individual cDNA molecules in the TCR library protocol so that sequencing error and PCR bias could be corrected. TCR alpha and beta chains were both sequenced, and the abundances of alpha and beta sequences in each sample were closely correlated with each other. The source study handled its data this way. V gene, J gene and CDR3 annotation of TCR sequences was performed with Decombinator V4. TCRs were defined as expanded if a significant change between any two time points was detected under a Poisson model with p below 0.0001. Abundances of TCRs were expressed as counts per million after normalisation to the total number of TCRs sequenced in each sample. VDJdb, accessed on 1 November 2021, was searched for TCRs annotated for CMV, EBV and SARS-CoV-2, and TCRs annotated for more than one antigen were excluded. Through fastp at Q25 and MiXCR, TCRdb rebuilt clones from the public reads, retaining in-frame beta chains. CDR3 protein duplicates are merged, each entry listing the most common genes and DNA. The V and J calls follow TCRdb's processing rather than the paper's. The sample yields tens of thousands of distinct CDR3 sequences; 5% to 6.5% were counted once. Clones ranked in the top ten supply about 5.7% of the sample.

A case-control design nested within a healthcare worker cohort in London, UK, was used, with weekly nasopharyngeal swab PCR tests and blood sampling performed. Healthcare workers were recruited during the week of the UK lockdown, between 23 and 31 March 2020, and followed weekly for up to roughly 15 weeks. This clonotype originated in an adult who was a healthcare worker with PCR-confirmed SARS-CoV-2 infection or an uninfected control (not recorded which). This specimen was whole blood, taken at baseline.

The DNA sequence reads TGTGCCAGCAGTTTGTTGGGCGGTTACAATGAGCAGTTCTTC. Its protein is CASSLLGGYNEQFF. Recombination connected TRBV12-3 or TRBV12-4 to TRBJ2-1; the D gene is not confidently resolved. The CDR3 spans 14 residues, from the cysteine through the phenylalanine. Of all the DNA, just the CDR3 is kept, 42 bases in frame from base 1. V was cut back by 3 bases and J by 4 bases, leaving a gap of 10 bases between them.